This T cell receptor beta chain was sequenced in a study of radiotherapy plus CTLA-4 blockade in lung cancer. Findings and limits, study-wide: Tumor-origin TCR clones grew in blood after radiotherapy plus ipilimumab. Interferon-beta, together with early blood T cell clone dynamics, reportedly best predicted response.

This CDR3 contains 16 residues. V was trimmed by 2 bases and J by 8 bases, leaving 23 bases between them. Germline V gives CDR1 SGHKS, CDR2 YYEKEE (reference sequence). The assay was immunoSEQ multiplex PCR, and TCRdb's table has in-frame clones only and misses some. The data hold 90,000 or so clones, with 83% observed a single time. Note on this clone: What it recognizes is unknown.

This TCR was sampled from a human donor with non-small cell lung cancer who had stable disease on radiotherapy plus ipilimumab. This chain joins TRBV5-5 and TRBJ2-7; tentative D call: TRBD2 (6 bases). Sequenced here: peripheral blood, sampled from a patient treated with radiotherapy plus ipilimumab. The CDR3 DNA reads TGTGCCAGCAGCTTCGGGGGAGGTGCTATAGGGGCCCAGCAGTACTTC. As protein: CASSFGGGAIGAQQYF. Variable domain in full (rest from reference TRBV5-5 and TRBJ2-7): DAGVTQSPTHLIKTRGQQVTLRCSPISGHKSVSWYQQVLGQGPQFIFQYYEKEERGRGNFPDRFSARQFPNYSSELNVNALLLGDSALYLCASSFGGGAIGAQQYFGPGTRLTVT.